This T cell receptor beta chain emerged from a study of blood T cell repertoires in COVID-19. Study-level background: Samples representing acute and convalescent COVID-19 were sourced from the United States, Italy and Spain. In each case, the material was cDNA or gDNA derived from T cells, B-cell-depleted T cells, or PBMCs.

The count of this clone is one. Authors' analysis steps: Reference gene primer amplification in the assay estimated nucleated cell counts. Profiling relied on immunoSEQ multiplex PCR, and the TCRdb table lists in-frame clones only, not all of them. The DNA was the basis for D and trimming; V, J and clone size are from that table. Of 95,000 to 100,000 clones detected, about 89% appear once; the ten largest clones hold around 15%. Germline CDR1 is MDHEN and CDR2 is SYDVKM. CDR3 length: 15 residues. The V and J ends lost 5 bases and 3 bases, in that order; junction bases with no gene match: 7. The J gene is TRBJ1-2, the V gene TRBV28, with 9 nucleotides matching TRBD1. The sequenced sample consisted of peripheral blood. The source is a man between 45 and 60 years old with acute or convalescent COVID-19. CDR3 nucleotide sequence: TGTGCCAGCAGTCTCACCGGGACAGGGTACTATGGCTACACCTTC. Its protein product is CASSLTGTGYYGYTF.